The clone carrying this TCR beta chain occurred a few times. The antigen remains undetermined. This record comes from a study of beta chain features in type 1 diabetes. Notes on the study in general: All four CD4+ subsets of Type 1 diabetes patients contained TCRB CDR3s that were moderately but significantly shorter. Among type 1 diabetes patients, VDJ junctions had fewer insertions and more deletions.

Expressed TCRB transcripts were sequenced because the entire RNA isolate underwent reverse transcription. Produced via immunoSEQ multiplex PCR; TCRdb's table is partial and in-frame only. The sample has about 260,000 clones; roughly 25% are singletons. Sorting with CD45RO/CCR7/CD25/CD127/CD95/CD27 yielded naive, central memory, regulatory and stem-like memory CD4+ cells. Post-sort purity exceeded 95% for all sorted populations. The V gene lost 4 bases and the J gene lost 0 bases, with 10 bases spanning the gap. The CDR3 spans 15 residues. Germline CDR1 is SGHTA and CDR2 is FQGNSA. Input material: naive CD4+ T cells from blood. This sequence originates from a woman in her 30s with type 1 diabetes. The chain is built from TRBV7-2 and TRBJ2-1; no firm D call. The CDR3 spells CASSSSASSYNEQFF. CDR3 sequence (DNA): TGTGCCAGCAGCTCATCAGCGAGCTCCTACAATGAGCAGTTCTTC. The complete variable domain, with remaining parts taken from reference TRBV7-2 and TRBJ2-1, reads GAGVSQSPSNKVTEKGKDVELRCDPISGHTALYWYRQSLGQGLEFLIYFQGNSAPDKSGLPSDRFSAERTGGSVSTLTIQRTQQEDSAVYLCASSSSASSYNEQFFGPGTRLTVL.